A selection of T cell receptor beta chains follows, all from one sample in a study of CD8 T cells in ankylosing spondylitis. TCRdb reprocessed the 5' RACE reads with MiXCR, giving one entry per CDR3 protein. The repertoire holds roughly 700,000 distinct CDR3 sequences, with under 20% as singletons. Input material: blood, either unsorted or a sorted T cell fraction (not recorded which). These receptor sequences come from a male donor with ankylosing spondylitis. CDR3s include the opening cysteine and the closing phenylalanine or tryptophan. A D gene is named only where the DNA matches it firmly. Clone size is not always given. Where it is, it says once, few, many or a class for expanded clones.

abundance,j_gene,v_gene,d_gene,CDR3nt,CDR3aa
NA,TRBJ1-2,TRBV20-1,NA,TGCAGTGCTATGACAGTAGCTAACTATGGCTACACCTTC,CSAMTVANYGYTF
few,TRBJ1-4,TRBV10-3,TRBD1,TGTGCCATCAGTGAGGGACCGGACAGGGGGCTCTTCACAACTAATGAAAAACTGTTTTTT,CAISEGPDRGLFTTNEKLFF
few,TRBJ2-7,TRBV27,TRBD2,TGTGCCAGCAGTTTATTACTAGCGGACACCTACGAGCAGTACTTC,CASSLLLADTYEQYF
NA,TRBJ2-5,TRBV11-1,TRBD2,TGTGCCAGCAGCTTAGGTAGTAGCGGGGAGACCCAGTACTTC,CASSLGSSGETQYF
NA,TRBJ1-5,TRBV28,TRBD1,TGTGCCAGCAGTCAACAGGGGTTTTATAGCAATCAGCCCCAGCATTTT,CASSQQGFYSNQPQHF
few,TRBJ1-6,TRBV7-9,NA,TGTGCCAGCAGCTTACGGGGGGCCAATTCACCCCTCCACTTT,CASSLRGANSPLHF
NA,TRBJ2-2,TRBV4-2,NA,TGTGCCAGCAGCCTCGAGGCGGACAGTAACACCGGGGAGCTGTTTTTT,CASSLEADSNTGELFF
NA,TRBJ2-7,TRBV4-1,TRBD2,TGCGCCAGCAGCCAAGATCGGCCGGTCGGGACTAGCCGATACGAGCAGTACTTC,CASSQDRPVGTSRYEQYF
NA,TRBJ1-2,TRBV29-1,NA,TGCAGCGTCGTGGACTCTCGTTATGGCTACACCTTC,CSVVDSRYGYTF
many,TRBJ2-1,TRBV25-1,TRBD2,TGTGCCAGCAGTGAACCCGGGAGGAATGAGCAGTTCTTC,CASSEPGRNEQFF
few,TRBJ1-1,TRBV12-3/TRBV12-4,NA,TGTGCCAGCAGTTACCCACAGGGCGGGGGCACTGAAGCTTTCTTT,CASSYPQGGGTEAFF
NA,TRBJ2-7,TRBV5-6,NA,TGTGCCAGCAGTTCCAGGGGTAGGCCCTCCTACGAGCAGTACTTC,CASSSRGRPSYEQYF
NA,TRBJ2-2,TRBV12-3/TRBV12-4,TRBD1,TGTGCCAGCAGGAGGGGGCACGGGGAGCTGTTTTTT,CASRRGHGELFF
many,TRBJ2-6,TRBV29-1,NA,TGCAGCGTGACGCGGACTGGGGCCAACGTCCTGACTTTC,CSVTRTGANVLTF
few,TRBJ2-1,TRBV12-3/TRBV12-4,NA,TGTGCCAGCAGACCCGAGGGGGAGGGGGCGGTCAATGAGCAGTTCTTC,CASRPEGEGAVNEQFF